This T cell receptor beta chain stems from a study of T-cell reconstitution after alpha-beta-depleted transplantation in children. With V trimmed by 1 base and J by 0 bases, 3 bases remained unmatched. The CDR3 covers 16 residues. In germline, CDR1 is SGHRS, CDR2 YFSETQ. Unique molecular identifiers were incorporated when the TCRbeta library was constructed. Via MiXCR, TCRdb re-called the PCR reads, giving one row per CDR3 protein. The data hold under 250,000 distinct CDR3 sequences, with 5.5% to 7% observed a single time. This clonotype was detected ten times or more. The V call is TRBV5-1, the J call TRBJ2-1, with 8 bases lining up with TRBD2. Source: PBMCs, taken before TCRalphabeta/CD19-depleted stem cell transplant. The receptor was isolated from a boy between 2 and 10 years old with acute lymphoblastic leukemia, due to receive a stem cell transplant. The CDR3 sequence is CASSLFSGISYNEQFF. The CDR3 bases are TGCGCCAGCAGCTTGTTTAGCGGGATCTCCTACAATGAGCAGTTCTTC.